Presented here are 22 T cell receptor beta chains from one specimen sequenced in a study of tumor-infiltrating lymphocytes in primary liver carcinoma. Germline DNA was also extracted, while the blood RNA originated from unsorted whole blood. Priming with a constant-region primer yielded TCR beta cDNA from roughly 490 ng total RNA. Slightly modified ARM-PCR served as the procedure for the TCR beta libraries. These libraries came from three rounds of nested multiplex PCR. TRBV1-TRBV30 forward primers and a C-beta reverse primer were used in the first two PCR rounds, which each ran for 10 cycles. TCRdb re-called the multiplex PCR reads with MiXCR, one entry per CDR3 protein. Of approximately 300,000 distinct CDR3 sequences listed, roughly two thirds are singletons. Sequenced sample: peripheral blood. These TCRs come from a man aged 35-49 years with primary liver carcinoma and hepatitis B virus infection.

V and J are TRBV6-1 and TRBJ2-1; 11 nucleotides match TRBD2. Unmatched junction bases numbered 16, after V lost 6 bases and J lost 0 bases. Germline CDR1 reads MNHNS; CDR2 reads SASEGT. The CDR3 has 20 amino acids. DNA of the CDR3: TGTGCCAGCAGGGAACAACCGAGACTAGCGGGACAGAGCTCCTACAATGAGCAGTTCTTC. It is translated as CASREQPRLAGQSSYNEQFF.

A note on this clonotype: One end of the junction varies from germline; a read error may be responsible. This chain uses TRBV6-2 or TRBV6-3 with TRBJ2-7; D possibly corresponds to TRBD1 (5 bases). CDR3 length: 14 residues. Germline assignment: CDR1 MNHEY and CDR2 SVGEGT. In DNA form, the CDR3 reads TGTGTCAGCAGCAACGGCAGGGTAAGACACGAGCAGTACTTC. Translation: CVSSNGRVRHEQYF.

With respect to this clonotype: A read error may produce the germline difference seen at one junction end. This chain links TRBV11-2 with TRBJ2-1; D might be TRBD2 (5 bases). The CDR3 runs to 14 residues. CDR1 and CDR2 (germline): SGHAT, FQNNGV. CDR3 residues: CASSSTELVVEQSF. The DNA for the CDR3 is TGTGCCAGCAGCTCCACGGAACTAGTCGTTGAGCAGTCCTTC.

The chain uses TRBV5-1 and TRBJ2-3; the match to TRBD2 covers 7 bases. The V segment lost 0 bases and the J segment 3 bases; nucleotides outside the gene matches: 7. CDR1 SGHRS and CDR2 YFSETQ come from the germline V gene. The CDR3 loop spans 16 amino acids. CDR3 DNA: TGCGCCAGCAGCTTGGTGAGCGGGCGGGGGACAGATACGCAGTATTTT. It is translated as CASSLVSGRGTDTQYF.

This clonotype has a handful of counts. This could be a read error, since a much larger clone is one nucleotide away. The V and J genes are TRBV6-5 and TRBJ1-1, with TRBD1 as a possible D gene (5 bases). In germline, CDR1 is MNHEY, CDR2 SVGAGI. The CDR3 consists of 13 residues. This CDR3 is CTSSDRRNTEAFF. The DNA of the CDR3 is TGTACCAGCAGTGACAGACGGAACACTGAAGCTTTCTTT.

Points on this clonotype: A much more abundant neighbour one base away suggests this may be a read error. The V gene is TRBV5-6, the J gene TRBJ2-6, with D possibly TRBD1 on 5 matching bases. The CDR3 spans 15 residues. The germline V gene encodes CDR1 SGHDT and CDR2 YYEEEE. For the CDR3, the DNA is TGTGCCAGCAGCTTAGTAGCATTTGGGGCCATCGTCCTGACTTTC. Amino acid sequence: CASSLVAFGAIVLTF.

This clonotype was counted a few times. The gene calls are TRBV5-1 and TRBJ2-2; D is uncertain. In germline, CDR1 is SGHRS, CDR2 YFSETQ. V was trimmed by 4 bases and J by 5 bases, leaving 15 bases between them. The length of the CDR3 is 15 residues. CDR3 in amino acids: CASSSLDINTGELFF. In DNA, the CDR3 is TGCGCCAGCAGCAGCTTAGACATCAATACCGGGGAGCTGTTTTTT.

This clonotype was detected a few times. The V and J genes are TRBV6-1 and TRBJ2-3; the D gene could be TRBD1 or TRBD2 (5 bases each). CDR1 and CDR2 from the germline V gene are MNHNS and SASEGT. This CDR3 comprises 15 residues. The ends were cut back, 8 bases at V and 1 base at J, with 16 bases in the middle. In DNA, the CDR3 is TGTGCCAGCTCCGAGGGGCCATTTCGCACAGATACGCAGTATTTT. This codes for CASSEGPFRTDTQYF.

As regards this clonotype: As the CDR3 is not closed by the conserved phenylalanine or tryptophan, this likely results from a read error. This rearrangement joins TRBV11-2 to TRBJ2-2; 8 bases agree with TRBD2. Germline V gives CDR1 SGHAT, CDR2 FQNNGV. The CDR3 extends over 17 amino acids. The CDR3 is CANSQRGRTQNTGELFL. In DNA, the CDR3 is TGTGCCAACAGCCAACGCGGGAGGACGCAAAACACCGGGGAGCTGTTTCTT.

The J gene is TRBJ2-3, the V gene TRBV11-3; D may be TRBD1 (6 bases). The V end was cut by 1 base, the J end by 4 bases, with 18 bases between. Germline values: CDR1 SGHNT, CDR2 YENEEA. The CDR3 is made up of 17 amino acids. In nucleotides, the CDR3 is TGTGCCAGCAGCTTAGGGACAGCGAGAGACATGTCAGATACGCAGTATTTT. It specifies CASSLGTARDMSDTQYF. The whole variable domain, remainder taken from reference TRBV11-3 and TRBJ2-3, is EAGVVQSPRYKIIEKKQPVAFWCNPISGHNTLYWYLQNLGQGPELLIRYENEEAVDDSQLPKDRFSAERLKGVDSTLKIQPAELGDSAVYLCASSLGTARDMSDTQYFGPGTRLTVL.

The chain uses TRBV6-6 and TRBJ1-1, with D possibly TRBD1 on 6 matching bases. Trimming removed 4 bases at V and 12 bases at J, with 18 bases between. Germline CDR1 MNHNY, CDR2 SVGAGI (reference sequence). The CDR3 runs 13 residues. CDR3 sequence (DNA): TGTGCCAGCAGTTTCCAGGGGAACACTGACACTTTCTTT. Its protein is CASSFQGNTDTFF.

This clonotype has at least ten counts. The chain combines TRBV28 with TRBJ2-7; a possible D gene is TRBD1 (5 bases). The CDR3 is 16 residues long. Germline CDR1 and CDR2: MDHEN and SYDVKM. Trimming left V 3 bases short and J 0 bases short, with 15 bases between. CDR3 coding DNA: TGTGCCAGCAGTTTGTCAATGGGGCAGAGCTCCTACGAGCAGTACTTC. This encodes CASSLSMGQSSYEQYF.

This clonotype was recorded many times. This chain links TRBV11-2 with TRBJ2-7; 8 bases are a match to TRBD2. The CDR3 runs to 15 residues. Trimming removed 4 bases from V and 0 bases from J; junction bases left unmatched: 5. Germline V gene sequence: CDR1 SGHAT, CDR2 FQNNGV. The CDR3 coding sequence is TGTGCCAGCAGCTCCTTAGCGGGAATCTCCTACGAGCAGTACTTC. It codes for CASSSLAGISYEQYF. The entire variable domain, with the rest obtained from reference TRBV11-2 and TRBJ2-7, is as follows: EAGVAQSPRYKIIEKRQSVAFWCNPISGHATLYWYQQILGQGPKLLIQFQNNGVVDDSQLPKDRFSAERLKGVDSTLKIQPAKLEDSAVYLCASSSLAGISYEQYFGPGTRLTVT.

As concerns this clonotype: A read error may explain this, as a much larger clone is one base away. This chain connects TRBV4-1 to TRBJ2-1, with 11 nucleotides matching TRBD1. CDR3 length: 16 residues. The V gene's germline CDR1 is MGHRA and CDR2 YSYEKL. The CDR3 sequence is CAGSHPGTGGFNEQFF. CDR3 nucleotides: TGCGCCGGCAGCCATCCCGGGACAGGGGGATTCAATGAGCAGTTCTTC.

This clonotype was observed many times. The J gene is TRBJ2-7, the V gene TRBV12-3 or TRBV12-4; D remains unclear. V lost 8 bases and J lost 4, with 12 bases in between. The CDR3 loop spans 12 amino acids. Here the CDR3 DNA reads TGTGCCAGCGCACCATCAAGTTACGAGCAGTACTTC. Protein: CASAPSSYEQYF.

This clonotype was seen a few times. The chain couples TRBV11-2 to TRBJ2-3; D ambiguous. V dropped 9 bases and J dropped 3 bases, with 13 bases sitting between them. The CDR3 runs 13 residues. Looked up from germline, CDR1 is SGHAT and CDR2 is FQNNGV. CDR3: CASVIGSTDTQYF. The CDR3 nucleotides read TGTGCCAGTGTGATCGGCTCAACAGATACGCAGTATTTT.

With respect to this clonotype: One junction end disagrees with the germline gene, perhaps due to a read error. The rearrangement joins TRBV5-6 to TRBJ2-1, with a weak D call TRBD2 (6 bases). From germline, CDR1 is SGHDT and CDR2 YYEEEE. The CDR3 length is 16 residues. The CDR3 DNA is TGTGCCAACAGCCTGGATTTGGCGGGAATCGGCGATGAGCAGTTCTTC. Translating it yields CANSLDLAGIGDEQFF.

Remarks on this clonotype: A much larger clone lies a single base off, so this may be a read error. The V gene is TRBV4-2, the J gene TRBJ2-1; tentative D call: TRBD2 (6 bases). V was shortened by 6 bases and J by 3 bases, with 18 bases between the two germline ends. There are 16 residues in the CDR3. Germline V gene data show CDR1 as LGHNA and CDR2 as YNFKEQ. CDR3 nucleotide sequence: TGTGCCAGCAGAACCTCGACGGGAGATTACTACAATGAGCAGTTCTTC. This sequence encodes CASRTSTGDYYNEQFF.

Many counts were recorded for this clonotype. The rearrangement links TRBV6-6 to TRBJ2-7; D is possibly TRBD2 (5 bases). Trimming left V 5 bases short and J 3 bases short, with 11 bases between. CDR1 and CDR2 from the germline V gene are MNHNY and SVGAGI (reference sequence). The CDR3 is made up of 13 amino acids. CDR3 protein: CASSTRSGYEQYF. CDR3 nucleotide sequence: TGTGCCAGCAGTACCCGGAGCGGCTACGAGCAGTACTTC.

This clonotype was detected ten times or more. The chain carries TRBV6-2 or TRBV6-3 and TRBJ1-2, with 8 bases aligning to TRBD1. After removal of 6 bases from V and 4 bases from J, the junction contained 4 bases not matched to a gene. Germline V lookup: CDR1 MNHEY, CDR2 SVGEGT. The CDR3 covers 13 residues. Here the CDR3 DNA reads TGTGCCAGCAGCCAGGGACAGGCCTATGGCTACACCTTC. Amino acid sequence: CASSQGQAYGYTF.

This clonotype was counted ten times or more. The chain is built from TRBV6-2 or TRBV6-3 and TRBJ1-1; 7 positions match TRBD1. CDR3 length: 14 residues. Trimming took 5 bases from V and 6 from J; bases not matched to a gene: 9. CDR1 MNHEY and CDR2 SVGEGT come from the germline V gene. This CDR3 reads CASSARGQIAEAFF. The CDR3 DNA sequence: TGTGCCAGCAGTGCCCGGGGACAGATTGCTGAAGCTTTCTTT.

CDR3 bases: TGCAGTGCTAGTCCTAGCGGAGCCAAAAACATTCAGTACTTC. It specifies CSASPSGAKNIQYF. V gene TRBV20-1 combines with J gene TRBJ2-4, with TRBD2 identical over 7 bases. Per germline, CDR1 DFQATT and CDR2 SNEGSKA (reference sequence). The CDR3 totals 14 residues. V lost 3 bases, J lost 0 bases, and 2 bases stayed unmatched.